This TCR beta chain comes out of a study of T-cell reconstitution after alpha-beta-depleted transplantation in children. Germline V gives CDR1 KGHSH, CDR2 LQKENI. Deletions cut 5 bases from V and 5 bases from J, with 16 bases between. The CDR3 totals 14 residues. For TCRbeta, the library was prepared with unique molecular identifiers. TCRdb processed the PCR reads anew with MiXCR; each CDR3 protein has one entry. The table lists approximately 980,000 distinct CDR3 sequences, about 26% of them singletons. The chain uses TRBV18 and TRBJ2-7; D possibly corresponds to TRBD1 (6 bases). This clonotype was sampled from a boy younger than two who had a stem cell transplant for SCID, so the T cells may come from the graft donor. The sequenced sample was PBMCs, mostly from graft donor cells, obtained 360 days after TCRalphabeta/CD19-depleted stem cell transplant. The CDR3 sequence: CASSTAVTGNEQYF. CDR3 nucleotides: TGTGCCAGCTCAACAGCCGTAACAGGGAACGAGCAGTACTTC.